One and the same sample provided the 27 T cell receptor beta chains below, sequenced in a study of blood T cells in healthy people across ages. The second PCR ran about 6 to 12 cycles with a sample-barcoded 5' primer and J-beta primers. TCRdb reprocessed the 5' RACE reads via MiXCR and lists one record per CDR3 protein. Here the sample spans about 1.6 million distinct CDR3 sequences, 34% being singletons. Sequencing was carried out using blood. The receptors stem from a woman in her twenties or thirties in good health.

The chain couples TRBV6-5 to TRBJ2-7; 7 nucleotides align to TRBD1. There are 15 residues in the CDR3. Trimming cost V 4 bases and J 0 bases; bases outside gene matches: 6. Germline V gene lookup returns CDR1 MNHEY and CDR2 SVGAGI. The DNA of the CDR3 is TGTGCCAGCAGTTTCACGGGACAGAGCTCCTACGAGCAGTACTTC. This sequence encodes CASSFTGQSSYEQYF.

This clonotype was picked up a small number of times. The V gene is TRBV20-1, the J gene TRBJ2-7; D may be TRBD1 or TRBD2 (7 bases each). Germline CDR1 DFQATT, CDR2 SNEGSKA (reference sequence). V was trimmed by 0 bases and J by 4 bases, leaving 19 bases between them. This CDR3 contains 16 residues. The DNA for the CDR3 is TGCAGTGCTAGAGATGATCTGACAGGGAGGGGATACGAGCAGTACTTC. Encoded protein: CSARDDLTGRGYEQYF.

J is TRBJ2-6 and V is TRBV20-1; possible D gene TRBD1, 6 bases. CDR3 length: 15 amino acids. The germline V gene has CDR1 DFQATT and CDR2 SNEGSKA (reference sequence). Between the trimmed V and J ends, which lost 6 bases and 0 bases, there was a span of 12 bases. CDR3 sequence (DNA): TGCAGTGCCATCGGACAGTACTCTGGGGCCAACGTCCTGACTTTC. It translates to CSAIGQYSGANVLTF.

The V gene is TRBV11-2, the J gene TRBJ2-5; TRBD1 aligns across 8 bases. Near its end, the DNA agrees better with TRBJ2-7, so the J call may be wrong. Germline CDR1 reads SGHAT; CDR2 reads FQNNGV. The CDR3 runs to 16 residues. The CDR3 loop reads CASSSHGMGQDYEQYF. The DNA for the CDR3 is TGTGCCAGCAGCTCTCACGGTATGGGACAGGACTACGAGCAGTACTTC.

The chain recombines TRBV7-9 with TRBJ1-4, with D possibly being TRBD1 (5 bases). CDR3 length: 18 residues. Germline values: CDR1 SEHNR, CDR2 FQNEAQ (reference sequence). V lost 5 bases and J lost 7, with 26 bases in between. The CDR3 DNA sequence: TGTGCCAGCAGCGAGACCGGGACGGGGGTCACGACTGCTGAAAAACTGTTTTTT. It translates to CASSETGTGVTTAEKLFF.

This chain joins TRBV24-1 and TRBJ2-1; D ambiguous. The germline CDR1 and CDR2 sequences are KGHDR and SFDVKD. The CDR3 runs 12 residues. V was cut by 5 bases and J by 8 bases, with 9 bases left in between. CDR3 DNA sequence: TGTGCCACCAGTGTAGTCGCGGATGAGCAGTTCTTC. Amino acid sequence: CATSVVADEQFF.

The chain employs TRBV5-1 and TRBJ1-1, with D perhaps matching TRBD1 (6 bases). V shed 0 bases and J shed 3 bases, with 12 bases lying between them. The CDR3 spans 15 residues. Per the germline V gene, CDR1 is SGHRS and CDR2 is YFSETQ. The CDR3 nucleotides read TGCGCCAGCAGCTTGGAGCCGGGGGCTGACACTGAAGCTTTCTTT. This encodes CASSLEPGADTEAFF. Full variable domain (rest looked up from reference TRBV5-1 and TRBJ1-1): KAGVTQTPRYLIKTRGQQVTLSCSPISGHRSVSWYQQTPGQGLQFLFEYFSETQRNKGNFPGRFSGRQFSNSRSEMNVSTLELGDSALYLCASSLEPGADTEAFFGQGTRLTVV.

Only a few counts were recorded for this clonotype. The chain joins TRBV7-3 to TRBJ2-5, with 9 bases matching TRBD2. Per the germline V gene, CDR1 is SGHTA and CDR2 is FQGTGA. The CDR3 is 17 amino acids. The V and J ends lost 5 bases and 2 bases, in that order; junction bases with no gene match: 12. The CDR3 sequence is CASSPLGLAGRQETQYF. CDR3 sequence (DNA): TGTGCCAGCAGCCCCCTAGGGCTAGCGGGACGACAAGAGACCCAGTACTTC. Full variable domain (outside the CDR3, taken from reference TRBV7-3 and TRBJ2-5): GAGVSQTPSNKVTEKGKYVELRCDPISGHTALYWYRQSLGQGPEFLIYFQGTGAADDSGLPNDRFFAVRPEGSVSTLKIQRTERGDSAVYLCASSPLGLAGRQETQYFGPGTRLLVL.

V and J are TRBV4-1 and TRBJ2-3, with 10 nucleotides matching TRBD2. V lost 0 bases, J lost 3 bases, and 9 bases stayed unmatched. Germline lookup yields CDR1 MGHRA and CDR2 YSYEKL. The CDR3 is 18 amino acids. CDR3 protein: CASSQERAGGPRTDTQYF. In nucleotides, the CDR3 is TGCGCCAGCAGCCAAGAACGAGCGGGAGGGCCTAGGACAGATACGCAGTATTTT.

This chain joins TRBV20-1 and TRBJ2-3; 8 bases map to TRBD2. With 6 bases clipped from V and 3 bases from J, the junction kept 8 bases outside the gene matches. This CDR3 spans 14 amino acids. CDR1 is DFQATT and CDR2 is SNEGSKA in the germline V gene (reference sequence). CDR3 sequence reads: CSAPGAGGTDTQYF. The CDR3 bases are TGCAGTGCCCCTGGGGCGGGAGGTACAGATACGCAGTATTTT.

As concerns this clonotype: This could be a read error, since a much larger clone is one nucleotide away. This CDR3 is missing its conserved last phenylalanine or tryptophan, likely due to a read error. This CDR3 is CASSQRTNYGYTL. The CDR3, as DNA: TGTGCCAGCAGCCAACGGACAAACTATGGCTACACCTTA. The rearrangement joins TRBV3-1 to TRBJ1-2; TRBD1 is a possible D gene (5 bases). V was pared by 2 bases and J by 2 bases, with 6 bases between. CDR1 is LGHDT and CDR2 is YNNKEL in the germline V gene (reference sequence). This CDR3 region has 13 residues.

The rearrangement links TRBV6-5 to TRBJ1-3; maybe TRBD1 (6 bases). Germline V gene sequence: CDR1 MNHEY, CDR2 SVGAGI. The V end lost 2 bases, the J end lost 5 bases, and 13 bases lay between the germline ends. The CDR3 contains 15 residues. CDR3 DNA: TGTGCCAGCAGTTACGGTCCAGGGGCGAGAAACACCATATATTTT. Residues: CASSYGPGARNTIYF.

The chain combines TRBV6-5 with TRBJ2-7; 7 bases match TRBD1. Per germline, CDR1 MNHEY and CDR2 SVGAGI. This CDR3 region has 14 residues. V shed 0 bases, J shed 6 bases, and the junction held 5 bases outside the gene matches. CDR3 nucleotide sequence: TGTGCCAGCAGTTACTCGGGACAGTCTACCGAGCAGTACTTC. It codes for CASSYSGQSTEQYF.

The chain carries TRBV12-3 or TRBV12-4 and TRBJ2-3; a possible D gene is TRBD2 (5 bases). V lost 8 bases and J lost 1, with 16 bases in between. This CDR3 is 15 amino acids long. The CDR3 sequence is CASSHRGDGTDTQYF. In nucleotides, the CDR3 is TGTGCCAGCTCCCATCGGGGAGACGGCACAGATACGCAGTATTTT.

There are a few counts of this clonotype. This chain joins TRBV27 and TRBJ1-6; 7 positions match TRBD1. V was pared by 7 bases and J by 7 bases, with 7 bases of the junction left unmatched. The CDR3 has 14 amino acids. Per the germline V gene, CDR1 is MNHEY and CDR2 is SMNVEV (reference sequence). The CDR3, as DNA: TGTGCCAGCACTAGGGGACAGTACAATTCACCCCTCCACTTT. Translating gives CASTRGQYNSPLHF.

This clonotype has more than one count but fewer than ten. CDR3 residues: CASSWGVAGALPGSPIPYNEQFF. The CDR3, as DNA: TGCGCCAGCAGCTGGGGGGTAGCGGGAGCCCTCCCAGGTAGCCCAATACCCTACAATGAGCAGTTCTTC. The V call is TRBV5-1, the J call TRBJ2-1; 9 bases are shared with TRBD2. This CDR3 spans 23 amino acids. CDR1 and CDR2 (germline): SGHRS, YFSETQ. After removal of 3 bases from V and 2 bases from J, the junction contained 27 bases not matched to a gene.

The V call is TRBV7-9, the J call TRBJ2-1; D is undetermined. The CDR3 length is 15 residues. V lost 2 bases, J lost 3 bases, and 11 bases lay in between. CDR1 and CDR2 (germline): SEHNR, FQNEAQ (reference sequence). This chain's CDR3 is CASSLPGSIYNEQFF. The CDR3 DNA reads TGTGCCAGCAGCTTACCGGGCTCCATCTACAATGAGCAGTTCTTC.

The rearrangement joins TRBV7-2 to TRBJ2-1; D perhaps matches TRBD2 (5 bases). Germline assignment: CDR1 SGHTA and CDR2 FQGNSA. Between the trimmed V and J ends, which lost 2 bases and 9 bases, there was a span of 14 bases. The CDR3 length is 14 residues. Written as DNA, the CDR3 is TGTGCCAGCAGCTTAATAGGTCTAGCAGTTGAGCAGTTCTTC. The encoded protein is CASSLIGLAVEQFF.

The chain carries TRBV6-4 and TRBJ1-5, with D maybe TRBD1 (5 bases). V lost 2 bases and J lost 4, with 9 bases in between. The CDR3 sequence is 14 residues long. Germline CDR1 is MRHNA and CDR2 is SNTAGT. The CDR3 nucleotides are TGTGCCAGCAGTGACCGACGGGGGAATCAGCCCCAGCATTTT. This translates into CASSDRRGNQPQHF.

As to this clonotype: A clone one base away is much larger, so this may be a read error. The chain joins TRBV11-2 to TRBJ2-3, with a weak D call TRBD1 (5 bases). CDR1 and CDR2 from the germline V gene are SGHAT and FQNNGV. The CDR3 totals 15 residues. This chain's CDR3 is CASSLDGRNTGTQYF. As DNA, the CDR3 is TGTGCCAGCAGCTTAGATGGTCGGAACACAGGTACGCAGTATTTT.

This rearrangement joins TRBV7-9 to TRBJ1-6; D ambiguous. From germline, CDR1 is SEHNR and CDR2 FQNEAQ (reference sequence). Trimming took off 7 bases at V and 9 bases at J, with 22 bases between the two ends. CDR3 size: 16 residues. CDR3 sequence reads: CASTGEWGLSGSPLHF. CDR3 sequence (DNA): TGTGCCAGCACCGGGGAGTGGGGTCTGAGTGGTTCACCCCTCCACTTT.

The chain combines TRBV4-2 with TRBJ2-1, with 15 bases fitting TRBD2. The CDR3 covers 16 residues. V was clipped by 1 base and J by 5 bases; unmatched bases: 0. Germline V gene lookup returns CDR1 LGHNA and CDR2 YNFKEQ. The CDR3, as DNA: TGTGCCAGCAGCCAAGGGACTAGCGGGGGGGACAATGAGCAGTTCTTC. This encodes CASSQGTSGGDNEQFF.

The V call is TRBV21-1, the J call TRBJ2-7; the DNA was not used to check the table's D call, TRBD1. TRBV21-1 is termed a pseudogene. The CDR3 totals 8 residues. The CDR3 coding sequence is TGTGCCACTAGGACATGCTTCTTC. Protein product: CATRTCFF.

The chain combines TRBV3-1 with TRBJ1-1; TRBD1 matches 12 bases. This CDR3 region has 14 residues. The V gene's germline CDR1 is LGHDT and CDR2 YNNKEL (reference sequence). The V and J ends lost 6 bases and 6 bases, in that order; junction bases with no gene match: 5. CDR3 region: CASRGTGGAAEAFF. The CDR3 coding sequence is TGTGCCAGCAGGGGGACAGGGGGCGCCGCTGAAGCTTTCTTT. Looking up the rest from reference TRBV3-1 and TRBJ1-1 gives the full variable domain: DTAVSQTPKYLVTQMGNDKSIKCEQNLGHDTMYWYKQDSKKFLKIMFSYNNKELIINETVPNRFSPKSPDKAHLNLHINSLELGDSAVYFCASRGTGGAAEAFFGQGTRLTVV.

This clonotype was picked up a small number of times. This chain links TRBV5-1 with TRBJ1-1, with D hard to call. Germline values: CDR1 SGHRS, CDR2 YFSETQ. The germline V and J ends were trimmed by 1 base and 2 bases, with 9 bases remaining between them. The CDR3 has 14 amino acids. The CDR3 here is CASSLRADNTEAFF. The CDR3 DNA is TGCGCCAGCAGCTTGAGGGCAGACAACACTGAAGCTTTCTTT. The whole variable domain, remainder taken from reference TRBV5-1 and TRBJ1-1, is KAGVTQTPRYLIKTRGQQVTLSCSPISGHRSVSWYQQTPGQGLQFLFEYFSETQRNKGNFPGRFSGRQFSNSRSEMNVSTLELGDSALYLCASSLRADNTEAFFGQGTRLTVV.

This clonotype was seen more than once but under ten times. J is TRBJ2-7 and V is TRBV10-3; the D gene is possibly TRBD1 (5 bases). Germline-derived CDR1 and CDR2 are ENHRY and SYGVKD. Between the trimmed V and J ends, which lost 3 bases and 0 bases, there was a span of 21 bases. The CDR3 runs 18 residues. The CDR3 DNA sequence: TGTGCCATCAGTGACGCCGGATTGGACATCCCTAGCTCCTACGAGCAGTACTTC. Its protein is CAISDAGLDIPSSYEQYF.

This clonotype was seen many times. This chain joins TRBV7-9 and TRBJ2-7; either TRBD1 or TRBD2 may supply D (5 bases each). V was shortened by 0 bases and J by 6 bases, with 12 bases between the two germline ends. Germline CDR1 SEHNR, CDR2 FQNEAQ (reference sequence). The CDR3 runs 14 residues. The CDR3 sequence: CASSLARDPFEQYF. The CDR3 nucleotides are TGTGCCAGCAGCTTAGCCCGGGACCCCTTCGAGCAGTACTTC.